Listed below are T cell receptor beta chains from one sample, sequenced in a study of brain T cells in children with intractable seizures. TCRdb keeps only in-frame clones here, not all; method: immunoSEQ multiplex PCR. The sample includes tens of thousands of clones, 90% to 95% of them seen just once. This sample comprised peripheral blood, obtained at surgery. All receptors come from a boy younger than 18 with focal cortical dysplasia and intractable seizures. Each CDR3 is given with its conserved first and last residue. Each record gives: J gene, clone size, D gene, V gene, CDR3 DNA, CDR3 protein. A D gene is named only where the DNA matches it firmly. Clone size is not always given. Where it is, it says once, few, many or a class for expanded clones.

TRBJ2-1	NA	NA	TRBV11-2	TGTGCCAGCAGCCTACTAAGAGGGCACAATGAGCAGTTCTTC	CASSLLRGHNEQFF
TRBJ2-1	NA	TRBD2	TRBV24-1	TGTGCCACCAGTGACCGCGCTAGCGGGGGACCTAATGAGCAGTTCTTC	CATSDRASGGPNEQFF
TRBJ2-1	NA	NA	TRBV3-1/TRBV3-2	TGTGCCAGCAGCCTCCCTGGAGGGGGGGAATATAATGAGCAGTTCTTC	CASSLPGGGEYNEQFF
TRBJ1-3	NA	NA	TRBV11-2	TGTGCCAGCAGCCCTTGGGACGTCGGAAACACCATATATTTT	CASSPWDVGNTIYF
TRBJ1-1	once	NA	TRBV3-1/TRBV3-2	TGTGCCAGCAGCCAAGAATCCAGGAACACTGAAGCTTTCTTT	CASSQESRNTEAFF
TRBJ1-4	NA	TRBD1	TRBV15	TGTGCCACCAGCAGCCCGGGACAGGGGGCGCGGGGTGAAAAACTGTTTTTT	CATSSPGQGARGEKLFF
TRBJ2-1	NA	TRBD1	TRBV18	TGTGCCAGCTCACCACAGACAGGGGGTAATGAGCAGTTCTTC	CASSPQTGGNEQFF
TRBJ2-1	NA	NA	TRBV19	TGTGCCAGTAGCAGGGGATCGTCATTAGACTATGAGCAGTTCTTC	CASSRGSSLDYEQFF
TRBJ1-5	once	TRBD1	TRBV7-8	TGTGCCAGCAGCCCGCAGGGGGCAAGGAATCAGCCCCAGCATTTT	CASSPQGARNQPQHF
TRBJ1-1	NA	NA	TRBV19	TGTGCCTCCGGTGACGTTGGCACTGAAGCTTTCTTT	CASGDVGTEAFF
TRBJ2-1	NA	TRBD2	TRBV11-2	TGTGCCAGCAGCAGGACCCTAGCGGGAGGGGGAGAGCAGTTCTTC	CASSRTLAGGGEQFF
TRBJ2-6	NA	NA	TRBV15	TGTGCCACCAGCAGAGCCGCAGGGTCCGGGGCCAACGTCCTGACTTTC	CATSRAAGSGANVLTF
TRBJ1-5	NA	TRBD1	TRBV30	TGTGCCTGGAGTCCCGCAGGGGGTCATTGGCAGCCCCAGCATTTT	CAWSPAGGHWQPQHF
TRBJ1-3	NA	NA	TRBV30	TGTGCCTGGAGTGTTGGCGGAAACTCTGGAAACACCATATATTTT	CAWSVGGNSGNTIYF
TRBJ1-5	NA	NA	TRBV7-8	TGTGCCAGCAGCTTAGTAAAGGGGAATCAGCCCCAGCATTTT	CASSLVKGNQPQHF